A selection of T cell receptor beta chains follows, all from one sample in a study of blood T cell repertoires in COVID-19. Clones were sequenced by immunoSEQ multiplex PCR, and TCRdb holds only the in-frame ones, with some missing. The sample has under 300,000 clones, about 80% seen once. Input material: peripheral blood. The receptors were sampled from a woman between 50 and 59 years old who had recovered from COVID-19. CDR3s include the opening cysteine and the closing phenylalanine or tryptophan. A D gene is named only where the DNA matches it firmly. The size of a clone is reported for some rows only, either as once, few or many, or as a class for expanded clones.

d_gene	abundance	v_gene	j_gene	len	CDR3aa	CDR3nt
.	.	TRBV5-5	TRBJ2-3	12	CASMPSVDTQYF	TGTGCCAGCATGCCTAGCGTGGATACGCAGTATTTT
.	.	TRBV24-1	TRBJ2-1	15	CATSDLGGSGYEQFF	TGTGCCACCAGTGATTTGGGGGGGAGTGGCTATGAGCAGTTCTTC
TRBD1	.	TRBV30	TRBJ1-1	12	CAANRGGTEAFF	TGTGCTGCAAACAGGGGGGGCACTGAAGCTTTCTTT
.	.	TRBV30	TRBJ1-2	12	CACDKGGYGYTF	TGTGCCTGTGACAAGGGAGGCTATGGCTACACCTTC
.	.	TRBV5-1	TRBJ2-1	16	CASSGTRGGDYNEQFF	TGCGCCAGCAGCGGCACTAGAGGGGGTGACTACAATGAGCAGTTCTTC
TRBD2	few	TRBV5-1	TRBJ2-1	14	CASSLSPTSAEQFF	TGCGCCAGCAGCTTGTCCCCCACTAGCGCCGAGCAGTTCTTC
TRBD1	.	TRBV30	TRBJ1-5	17	CAWSSTDRAIKNQPQHF	TGTGCCTGGAGCTCGACGGACAGGGCCATAAAAAATCAGCCCCAGCATTTT
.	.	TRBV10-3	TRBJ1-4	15	CAISESTRAGEKLFF	TGTGCCATCAGTGAGTCGACCAGGGCGGGGGAAAAACTGTTTTTT
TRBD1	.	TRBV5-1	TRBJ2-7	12	CASSPTGVEQYF	TGCGCCAGCAGCCCGACAGGGGTCGAGCAGTACTTC
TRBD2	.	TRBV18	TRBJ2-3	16	CASSPQGAGVKDTQYF	TGTGCCAGCTCACCCCAGGGAGCGGGGGTTAAAGATACGCAGTATTTT
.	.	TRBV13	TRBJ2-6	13	CASRTTGANVLTF	TGTGCCAGCAGAACTACTGGGGCCAACGTCCTGACTTTC
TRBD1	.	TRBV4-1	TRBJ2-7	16	CASSQEGGTGWYEQYF	TGCGCCAGCAGCCAAGAGGGAGGGACAGGGTGGTACGAGCAGTACTTC
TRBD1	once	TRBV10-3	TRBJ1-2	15	CAISEGVGQGYGYTF	TGTGCCATCAGTGAGGGGGTGGGACAGGGATATGGCTACACCTTC
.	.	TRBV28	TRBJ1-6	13	CASWGDRNSPLHF	TGTGCCAGCTGGGGGGATCGGAATTCACCCCTCCACTTT
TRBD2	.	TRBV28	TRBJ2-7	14	CASRGGTSVYEQYF	TGTGCCAGCAGGGGGGGGACTAGCGTCTACGAGCAGTACTTC
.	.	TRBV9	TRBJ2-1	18	CASSVEGRGGPPYNEQFF	TGTGCCAGCAGCGTAGAGGGGAGGGGGGGGCCCCCCTACAATGAGCAGTTCTTC
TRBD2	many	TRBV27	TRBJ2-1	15	CASSFASGRGNEQFF	TGTGCCAGCAGTTTCGCTAGCGGGAGAGGCAATGAGCAGTTCTTC
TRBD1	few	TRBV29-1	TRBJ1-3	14	CSAGQGASGNTIYF	TGCAGCGCGGGACAGGGGGCCTCTGGAAACACCATATATTTT
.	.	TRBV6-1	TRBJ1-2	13	CASSESSRGGYTF	TGTGCCAGCAGTGAAAGTAGCAGGGGCGGCTACACCTTC
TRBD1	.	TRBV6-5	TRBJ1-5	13	CASLRQGDQPQHF	TGTGCCAGCCTAAGACAGGGGGATCAGCCCCAGCATTTT
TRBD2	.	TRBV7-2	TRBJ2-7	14	CASSFSGGSDEQYF	TGTGCCAGCAGCTTTAGCGGGGGCTCGGACGAGCAGTACTTC
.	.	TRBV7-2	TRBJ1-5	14	CASSDGPGDQPQHF	TGTGCCAGCAGCGATGGACCGGGGGATCAGCCCCAGCATTTT